This T cell receptor (beta chain) was sequenced in a study of PD-L1 blockade in urothelial cancer. About this clone: The target antigen is unknown.

Study observations and caveats: Larger 3-week expansion of tumor-associated blood clones was seen in durable-benefit patients.

J gave up 0 bases and V 3 bases, and 6 bases lay outside the gene matches. The germline CDR1 and CDR2 sequences are SGHDT and YYEEEE. The CDR3 sequence is 15 residues long. Data came from immunoSEQ multiplex PCR; TCRdb stores just in-frame clones and leaves some out. Of about 50,000 clones detected, 87% appear once; the ten largest clones hold 7.6%. The rearrangement joins TRBV5-6 to TRBJ2-7; 7 nucleotides align to TRBD1. This TCR was recovered from a man aged 55 to 70 with urothelial cancer. The sample consisted of PBMCs, taken around atezolizumab (anti-PD-L1) treatment. This CDR3 is CASSSYGTASYEQYF. In nucleotides, the CDR3 is TGTGCCAGCAGCTCTTACGGGACAGCCTCCTACGAGCAGTACTTC.